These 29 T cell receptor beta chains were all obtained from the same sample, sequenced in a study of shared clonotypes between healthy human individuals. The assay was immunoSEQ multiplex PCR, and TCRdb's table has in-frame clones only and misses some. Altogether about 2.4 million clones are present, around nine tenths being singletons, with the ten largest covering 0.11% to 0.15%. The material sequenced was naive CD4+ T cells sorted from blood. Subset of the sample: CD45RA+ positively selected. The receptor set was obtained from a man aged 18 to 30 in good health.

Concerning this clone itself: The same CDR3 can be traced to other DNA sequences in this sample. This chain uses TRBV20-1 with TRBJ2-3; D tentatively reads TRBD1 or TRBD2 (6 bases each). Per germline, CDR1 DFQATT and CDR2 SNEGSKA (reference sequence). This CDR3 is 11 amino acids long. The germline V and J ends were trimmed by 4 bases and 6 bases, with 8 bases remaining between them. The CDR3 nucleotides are TGCAGTGCTACGGGGGCTGATACGCAGTATTTT. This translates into CSATGADTQYF.

The CDR3 is CAIRERGLAGVEQYF. The CDR3 DNA sequence: TGTGCCATCAGGGAGCGGGGACTAGCGGGAGTCGAGCAGTACTTC. V gene TRBV10-3 combines with J gene TRBJ2-5; 14 bases are a match to TRBD2. The J call is uncertain, as TRBJ2-7 better fits the DNA end. The CDR3 spans 15 residues. CDR1 is ENHRY and CDR2 is SYGVKD in the germline V gene.

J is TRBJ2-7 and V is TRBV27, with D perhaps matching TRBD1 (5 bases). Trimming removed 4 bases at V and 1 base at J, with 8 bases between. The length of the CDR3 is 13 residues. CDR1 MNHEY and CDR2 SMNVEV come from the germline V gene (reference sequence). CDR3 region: CASSSDMSYEQYF. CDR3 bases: TGTGCCAGCAGTTCGGACATGTCCTACGAGCAGTACTTC.

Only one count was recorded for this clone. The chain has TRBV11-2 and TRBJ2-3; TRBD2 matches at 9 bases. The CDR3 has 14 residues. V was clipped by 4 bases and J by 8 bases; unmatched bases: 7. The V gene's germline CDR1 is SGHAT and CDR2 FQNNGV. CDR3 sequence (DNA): TGTGCCAGCAGCTGGGGACTAGCATTAGCTACGCAGTATTTT. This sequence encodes CASSWGLALATQYF.

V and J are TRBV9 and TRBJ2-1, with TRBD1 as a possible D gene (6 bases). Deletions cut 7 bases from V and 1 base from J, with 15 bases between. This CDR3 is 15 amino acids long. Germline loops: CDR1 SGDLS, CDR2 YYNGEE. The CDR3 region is CASEATGISYNEQFF. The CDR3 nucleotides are TGTGCCAGCGAAGCTACAGGGATATCCTACAATGAGCAGTTCTTC.

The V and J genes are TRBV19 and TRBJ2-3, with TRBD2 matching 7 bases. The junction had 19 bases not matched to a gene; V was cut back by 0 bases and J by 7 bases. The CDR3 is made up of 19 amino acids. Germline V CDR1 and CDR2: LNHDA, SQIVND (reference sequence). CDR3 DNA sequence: TGTGCCAGTAGTATAGATCCGGCTAGCGGCGCCCCCCGGGAAAATACGCAGTATTTT. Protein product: CASSIDPASGAPRENTQYF. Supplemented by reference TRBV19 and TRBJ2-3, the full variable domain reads DGGITQSPKYLFRKEGQNVTLSCEQNLNHDAMYWYRQDPGQGLRLIYYSQIVNDFQKGDIAEGYSVSREKKESFPLTVTSAQKNPTAFYLCASSIDPASGAPRENTQYFGPGTRLTVL.

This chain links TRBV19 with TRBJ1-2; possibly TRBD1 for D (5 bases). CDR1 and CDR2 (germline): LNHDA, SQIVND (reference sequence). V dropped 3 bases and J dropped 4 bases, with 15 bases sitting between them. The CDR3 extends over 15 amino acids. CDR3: CASSIQVSGSYGYTF. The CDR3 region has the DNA TGTGCCAGTAGTATCCAGGTTTCAGGGAGCTATGGCTACACCTTC.

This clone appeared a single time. The CDR3 DNA follows: TGTGCCAGCAGCGATCGGGGGGCCTCTGGAAACACCATATATTTT. Residues: CASSDRGASGNTIYF. The rearrangement links TRBV21-1 to TRBJ1-3. TRBV21-1 is classified as a pseudogene. This CDR3 spans 15 amino acids.

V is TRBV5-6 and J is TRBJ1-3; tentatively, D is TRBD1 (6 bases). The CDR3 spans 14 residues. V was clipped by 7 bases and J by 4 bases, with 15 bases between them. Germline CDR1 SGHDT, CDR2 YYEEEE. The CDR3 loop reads CASYRQALGNTIYF. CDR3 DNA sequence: TGTGCCAGCTATAGACAGGCCCTGGGAAACACCATATATTTT.

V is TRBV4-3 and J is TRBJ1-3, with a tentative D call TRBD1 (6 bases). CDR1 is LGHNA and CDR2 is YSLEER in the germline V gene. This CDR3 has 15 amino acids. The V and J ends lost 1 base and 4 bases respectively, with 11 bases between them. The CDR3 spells CASSQGTGIGNTIYF. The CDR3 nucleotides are TGCGCCAGCAGCCAAGGTACAGGGATAGGAAACACCATATATTTT.

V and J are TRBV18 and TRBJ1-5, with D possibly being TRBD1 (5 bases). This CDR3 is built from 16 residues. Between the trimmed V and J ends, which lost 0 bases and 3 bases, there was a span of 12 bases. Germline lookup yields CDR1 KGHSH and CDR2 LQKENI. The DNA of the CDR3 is TGTGCCAGCTCACCACCGGTTCAGGGCAACAATCAGCCCCAGCATTTT. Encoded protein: CASSPPVQGNNQPQHF.

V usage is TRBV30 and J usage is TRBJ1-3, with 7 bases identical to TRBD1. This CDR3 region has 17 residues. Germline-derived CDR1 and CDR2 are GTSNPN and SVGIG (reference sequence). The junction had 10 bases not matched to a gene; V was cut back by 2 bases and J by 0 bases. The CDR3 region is CAWSPQRTGTSGNTIYF. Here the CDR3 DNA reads TGTGCCTGGAGTCCCCAACGGACAGGAACCTCTGGAAACACCATATATTTT.

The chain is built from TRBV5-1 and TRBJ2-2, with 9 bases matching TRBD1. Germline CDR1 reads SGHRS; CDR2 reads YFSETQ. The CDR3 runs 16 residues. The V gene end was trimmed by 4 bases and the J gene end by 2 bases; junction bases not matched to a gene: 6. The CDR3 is CASSRQGQGNTGELFF. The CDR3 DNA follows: TGCGCCAGCAGCCGCCAGGGACAGGGAAACACCGGGGAGCTGTTTTTT.

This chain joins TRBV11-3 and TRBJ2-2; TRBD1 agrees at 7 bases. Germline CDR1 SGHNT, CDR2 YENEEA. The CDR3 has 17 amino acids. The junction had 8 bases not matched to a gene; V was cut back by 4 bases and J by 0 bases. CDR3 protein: CASSSVLTGSNTGELFF. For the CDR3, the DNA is TGTGCCAGCAGCTCGGTATTGACAGGGTCGAACACCGGGGAGCTGTTTTTT.

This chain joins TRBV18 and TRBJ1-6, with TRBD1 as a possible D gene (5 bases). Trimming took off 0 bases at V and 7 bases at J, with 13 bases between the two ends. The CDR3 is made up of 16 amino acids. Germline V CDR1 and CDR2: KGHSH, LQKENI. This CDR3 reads CASSPPVGGGNSPLHF. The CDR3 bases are TGTGCCAGCTCACCACCGGTGGGGGGAGGCAATTCACCCCTCCACTTT.

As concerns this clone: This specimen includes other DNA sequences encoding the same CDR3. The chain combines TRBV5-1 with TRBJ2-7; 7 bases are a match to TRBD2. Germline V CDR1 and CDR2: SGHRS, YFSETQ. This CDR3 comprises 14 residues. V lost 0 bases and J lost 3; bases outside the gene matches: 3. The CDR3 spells CASSLGGGLYEQYF. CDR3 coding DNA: TGCGCCAGCAGCTTGGGCGGGGGTCTCTACGAGCAGTACTTC.

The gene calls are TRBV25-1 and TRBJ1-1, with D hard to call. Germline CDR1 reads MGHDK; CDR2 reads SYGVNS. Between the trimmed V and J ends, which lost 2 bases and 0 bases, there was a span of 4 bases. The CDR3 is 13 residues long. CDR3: CASSERLNTEAFF. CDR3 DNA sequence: TGTGCCAGCAGTGAAAGGTTGAACACTGAAGCTTTCTTT.

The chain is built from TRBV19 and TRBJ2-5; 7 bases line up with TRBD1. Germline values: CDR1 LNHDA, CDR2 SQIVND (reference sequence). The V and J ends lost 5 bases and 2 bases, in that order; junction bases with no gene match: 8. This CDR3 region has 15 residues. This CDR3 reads CASSSPGTVQETQYF. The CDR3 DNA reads TGTGCCAGTAGTTCCCCCGGGACAGTTCAAGAGACCCAGTACTTC.

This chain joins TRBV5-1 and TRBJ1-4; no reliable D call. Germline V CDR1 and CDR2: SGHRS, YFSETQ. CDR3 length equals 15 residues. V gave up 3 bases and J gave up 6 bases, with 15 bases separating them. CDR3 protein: CASSYSGTVDEKLFF. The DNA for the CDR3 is TGCGCCAGCAGCTATTCAGGCACCGTAGATGAAAAACTGTTTTTT.

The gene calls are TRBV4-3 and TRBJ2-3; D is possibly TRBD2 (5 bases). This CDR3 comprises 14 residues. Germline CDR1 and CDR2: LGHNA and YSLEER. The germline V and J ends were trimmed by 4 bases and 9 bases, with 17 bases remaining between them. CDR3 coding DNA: TGCGCCAGCAGCCTTGAGCTAGAGGGTCGAACGCAGTATTTT. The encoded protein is CASSLELEGRTQYF.

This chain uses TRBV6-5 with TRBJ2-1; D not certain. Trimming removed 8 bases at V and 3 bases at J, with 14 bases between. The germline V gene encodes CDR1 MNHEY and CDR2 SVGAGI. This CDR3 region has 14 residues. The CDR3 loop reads CASHTRFFYNEQFF. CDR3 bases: TGTGCCAGCCATACAAGGTTCTTCTACAATGAGCAGTTCTTC.

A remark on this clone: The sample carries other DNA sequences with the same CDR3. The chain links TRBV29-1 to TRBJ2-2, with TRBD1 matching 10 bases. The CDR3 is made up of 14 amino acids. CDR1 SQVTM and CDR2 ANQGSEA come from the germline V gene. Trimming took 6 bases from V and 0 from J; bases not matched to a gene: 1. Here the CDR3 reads CSVGQGANTGELFF. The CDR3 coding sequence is TGCAGCGTCGGACAGGGGGCGAACACCGGGGAGCTGTTTTTT.

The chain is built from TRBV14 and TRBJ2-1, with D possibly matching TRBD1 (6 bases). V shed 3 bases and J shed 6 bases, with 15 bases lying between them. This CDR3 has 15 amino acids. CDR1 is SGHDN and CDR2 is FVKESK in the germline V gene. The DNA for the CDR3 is TGTGCCAGCAGCCATAGGTCAGGGGTGAGCAATGAGCAGTTCTTC. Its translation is CASSHRSGVSNEQFF.

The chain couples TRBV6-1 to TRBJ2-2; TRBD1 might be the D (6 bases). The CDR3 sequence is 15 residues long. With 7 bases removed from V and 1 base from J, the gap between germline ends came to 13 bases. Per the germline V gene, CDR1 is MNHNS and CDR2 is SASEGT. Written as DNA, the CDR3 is TGTGCCAGCACCCCTCGACAGGTGAACACCGGGGAGCTGTTTTTT. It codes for CASTPRQVNTGELFF.

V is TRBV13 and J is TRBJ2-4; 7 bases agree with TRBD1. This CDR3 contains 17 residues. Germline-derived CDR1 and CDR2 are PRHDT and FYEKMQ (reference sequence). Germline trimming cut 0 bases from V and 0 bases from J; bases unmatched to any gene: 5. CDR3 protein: CASSLGSGTVAKNIQYF. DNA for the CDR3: TGTGCCAGCAGCTTAGGATCTGGGACAGTAGCCAAAAACATTCAGTACTTC.

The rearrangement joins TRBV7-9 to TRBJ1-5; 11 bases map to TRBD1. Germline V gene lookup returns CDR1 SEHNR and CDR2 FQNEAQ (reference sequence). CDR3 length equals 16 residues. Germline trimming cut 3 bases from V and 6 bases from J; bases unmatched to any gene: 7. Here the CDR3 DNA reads TGTGCCAGCAGCTTCGGCCCGGGACAGGGGGGTCAGCCCCAGCATTTT. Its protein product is CASSFGPGQGGQPQHF.

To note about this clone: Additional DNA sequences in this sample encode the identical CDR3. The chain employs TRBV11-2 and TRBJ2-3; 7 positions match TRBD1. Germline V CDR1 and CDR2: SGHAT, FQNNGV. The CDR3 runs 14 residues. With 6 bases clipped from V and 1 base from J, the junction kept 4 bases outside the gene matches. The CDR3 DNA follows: TGTGCCAGCAGTCTTGACAGGGGCACAGATACGCAGTATTTT. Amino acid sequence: CASSLDRGTDTQYF.

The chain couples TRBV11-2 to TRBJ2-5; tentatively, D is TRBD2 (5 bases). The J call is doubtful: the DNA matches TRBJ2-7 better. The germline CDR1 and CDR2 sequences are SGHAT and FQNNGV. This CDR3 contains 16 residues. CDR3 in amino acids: CASSLEGSKGIYEQYF. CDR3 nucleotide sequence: TGTGCCAGCAGCTTAGAAGGGAGCAAAGGGATCTACGAGCAGTACTTC.

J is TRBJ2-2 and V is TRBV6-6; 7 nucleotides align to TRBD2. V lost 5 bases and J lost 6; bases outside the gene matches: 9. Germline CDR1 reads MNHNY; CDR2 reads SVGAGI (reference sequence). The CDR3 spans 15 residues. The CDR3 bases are TGTGCCAGCAGTCTCCCGGACGGACTAGCCGGGGAGCTGTTTTTT. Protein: CASSLPDGLAGELFF.